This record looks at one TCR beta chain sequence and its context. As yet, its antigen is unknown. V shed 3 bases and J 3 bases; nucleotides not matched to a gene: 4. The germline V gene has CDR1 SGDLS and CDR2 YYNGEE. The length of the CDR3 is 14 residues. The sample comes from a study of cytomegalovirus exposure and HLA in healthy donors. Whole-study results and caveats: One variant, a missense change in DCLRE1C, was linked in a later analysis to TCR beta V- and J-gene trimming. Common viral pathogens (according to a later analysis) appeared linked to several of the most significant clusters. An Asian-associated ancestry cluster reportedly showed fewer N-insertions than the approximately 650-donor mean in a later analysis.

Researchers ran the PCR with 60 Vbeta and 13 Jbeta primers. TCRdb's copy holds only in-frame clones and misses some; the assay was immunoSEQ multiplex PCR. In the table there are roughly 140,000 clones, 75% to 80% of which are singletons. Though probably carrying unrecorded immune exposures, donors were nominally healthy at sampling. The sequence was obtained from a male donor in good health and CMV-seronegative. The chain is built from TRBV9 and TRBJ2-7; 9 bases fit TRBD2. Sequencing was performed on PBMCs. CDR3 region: CASSATSGGYEQYF. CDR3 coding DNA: TGTGCCAGCAGCGCGACTAGCGGAGGCTACGAGCAGTACTTC.